Only a few counts were recorded for the clone carrying this TCR beta chain. These data come from a study of patients and donors after allogeneic stem cell transplantation. CDR3 length: 19 residues. Trimming pared 3 bases from V and 4 bases from J, leaving 28 bases between. Per the germline V gene, CDR1 is DFQATT and CDR2 is SNEGSKA (reference sequence). TCRdb used MiXCR to reprocess the RT-PCR reads, holding one entry per CDR3 protein. This sample carries about 960,000 distinct CDR3 sequences, over 15% of them seen once, and the ten largest clones take roughly 6%. The sequenced material came from blood, either unsorted or a sorted T cell fraction (not recorded which). The receptor was derived from a human donor who was either an allogeneic HSCT recipient or a stem cell or donor lymphocyte infusion donor (not recorded which). It is not recorded whose cells these are; they may come from a transplant donor. The chain combines TRBV20-1 with TRBJ1-3; D is perhaps TRBD1 (6 bases). DNA for the CDR3: TGCAGTGCTAGTTTAAGGGTCGCGACAGGAACCCAGGGAGGAAACACCATATATTTT. Residues: CSASLRVATGTQGGNTIYF.